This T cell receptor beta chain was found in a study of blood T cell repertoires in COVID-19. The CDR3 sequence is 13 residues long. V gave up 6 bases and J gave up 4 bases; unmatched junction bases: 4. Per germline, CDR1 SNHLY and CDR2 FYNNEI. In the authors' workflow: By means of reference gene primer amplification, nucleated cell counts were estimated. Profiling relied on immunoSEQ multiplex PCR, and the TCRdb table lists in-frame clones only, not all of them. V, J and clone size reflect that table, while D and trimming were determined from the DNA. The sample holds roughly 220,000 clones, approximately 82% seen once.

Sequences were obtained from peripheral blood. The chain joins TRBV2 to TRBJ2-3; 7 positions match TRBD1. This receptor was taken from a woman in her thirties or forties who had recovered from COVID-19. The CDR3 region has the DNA TGTGCCAGCAGGGGGACAGCGGCAGATACGCAGTATTTT. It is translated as CASRGTAADTQYF. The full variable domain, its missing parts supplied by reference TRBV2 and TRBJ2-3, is EPEVTQTPSHQVTQMGQEVILRCVPISNHLYFYWYRQILGQKVEFLVSFYNNEISEKSEIFDDQFSVERPDGSNFTLKIRSTKLEDSAMYFCASRGTAADTQYFGPGTRLTVL.